These T cell receptor beta chains were read from a single sample in a study of CD8 T cells in Susac syndrome. Via MiXCR, TCRdb re-called the immunoSEQ multiplex PCR reads, giving one row per CDR3 protein. The profile shows some 260,000 distinct CDR3 sequences, 80% to 90% of them singletons. Sequenced material: CD8+ T cells from PBMCs. These receptors originate from a human donor with multiple sclerosis. The CDR3 runs from the conserved cysteine through the conserved F or W. A D gene is named only where the DNA matches it firmly. Clone size, where shown, is once, few, many, or a class for clones that have expanded.

abundance,v_gene,d_gene,j_gene,CDR3nt,CDR3aa
-,TRBV11-2,-,TRBJ2-3,TGTGCCAGCAGCTACGTAGGGGATACGCAGTATTTT,CASSYVGDTQYF
-,TRBV7-9,-,TRBJ1-1,TGTGCCAGCAGCAACTCGGCCAAGGGGAACACTGAAGCTTTCTTT,CASSNSAKGNTEAFF
-,TRBV5-5,-,TRBJ2-5,TGTGCCAGCAGCTTGGCAAGTGTGGAGACCCAGTACTTC,CASSLASVETQYF
-,TRBV7-2,TRBD2,TRBJ2-5,TGTGCCAGCAGCATCGGACTAGCGGGAGGTGCCTCCAGGGAGACCCAGTACTTC,CASSIGLAGGASRETQYF
-,TRBV29-1,-,TRBJ2-1,-,CSVEGVGGGSTNNEQFF
few,TRBV24-1,TRBD1,TRBJ2-2,TGTGCCACCAGGGGACAGGACCTCAATGGACCCACCGGGGAGCTGTTTTTT,CATRGQDLNGPTGELFF
-,TRBV6-1,-,TRBJ1-5,TGTGCCAGCGGAACGTATCAGCCCCAGCATTTT,CASGTYQPQHF
-,TRBV7-6,-,TRBJ2-7,TGTGCCAGCAGCCATGGACTACTGGGCTCCTACGAGCAGTACTTC,CASSHGLLGSYEQYF
-,TRBV20-1,-,TRBJ2-7,TGCAGTGCTAGGTCAGCGTTCTCCTACGAGCAGTACTTC,CSARSAFSYEQYF
-,TRBV14,-,TRBJ1-2,TGTGCCAGCAGCCAAGACGTTAGCTACGGCTACACCTTC,CASSQDVSYGYTF
-,TRBV7-9,TRBD1,TRBJ1-2,TGTGCCAGCAGCTCCGCCGGGACAGGGGTTGGCTACACCTTC,CASSSAGTGVGYTF
-,TRBV28,-,TRBJ2-7,TGTGCCAGCAGTTCACCCCTACAGTGGAGCTACGAGCAGTACTTC,CASSSPLQWSYEQYF
-,TRBV5-8,-,TRBJ1-2,TGTGCCAGCAGCAAAACAGCGACTAACTATGGCTACACCTTC,CASSKTATNYGYTF
once,TRBV27,TRBD1,TRBJ1-5,TGTGCCAGCAGATCCGGGACAGACCTGTTCAGCAATCAGCCCCAGCATTTT,CASRSGTDLFSNQPQHF
-,TRBV6-2/TRBV6-3,-,TRBJ2-7,TGTGCCAGCAGTTCGAATACAAATCTACAGGGCGACGAGCAGTACTTC,CASSSNTNLQGDEQYF
-,TRBV3-1,-,TRBJ2-7,TGTGCCAGCAGCTTACGATCCGGGATCCCCTACGAGCAGTACTTC,CASSLRSGIPYEQYF
-,TRBV9,-,TRBJ2-3,TGTGCCAGCAGCGTAAGTCGCACTCCTAGCACAGATACGCAGTATTTT,CASSVSRTPSTDTQYF
-,TRBV9,-,TRBJ1-2,TGTGCCAGCAGCGTAGCTGGGGGAGGGGCCCTTCGGGGCTACACCTTC,CASSVAGGGALRGYTF
-,TRBV7-9,-,TRBJ2-7,TGTGCCAGCAGCTTAGATATAGTGGCGCTCCACGAGCAGTACTTC,CASSLDIVALHEQYF
-,TRBV2,-,TRBJ2-5,TGTGCCAGCATAGGGGAGTACCAAGAGACCCAGTACTTC,CASIGEYQETQYF
-,TRBV28,-,TRBJ1-5,TGTGCCAGCAGCCCCTTATTCGGGGGTAATCAGCCCCAGCATTTT,CASSPLFGGNQPQHF
-,TRBV2,TRBD2,TRBJ2-1,TGTGCCAGCAGCCCGGGACTAGCAATTTATGATGAGCAGTTCTTC,CASSPGLAIYDEQFF
-,TRBV12-3/TRBV12-4,-,TRBJ2-7,TGTGCCAGCAGTTTCCGCAAATACGAGCAGTACTTC,CASSFRKYEQYF
-,TRBV27,-,TRBJ2-7,TGTGCCAGCAGTTACGGGGGCATCTCCTACGAGCAGTACTTC,CASSYGGISYEQYF
-,TRBV12-5,-,TRBJ2-1,TGTGCTAGTGGTTTGGCTGGGACTGCCTCCTACAATGAGCAGTTCTTC,CASGLAGTASYNEQFF
once,TRBV25-1,TRBD1,TRBJ2-5,TGTGCCAGCAGTGAAAAGGAAACAGGGGGCCGGGGAGAGACCCAGTACTTC,CASSEKETGGRGETQYF
once,TRBV25-1,-,TRBJ1-1,TGTGCCAGCAGTGATTCGTATGGTACTGAAGCTTTCTTT,CASSDSYGTEAFF
few,TRBV27,TRBD1,TRBJ2-1,TGTGCCAGCAGTTTGGACAGGGGGAATAATGAGCAGTTCTTC,CASSLDRGNNEQFF
-,TRBV29-1,TRBD1,TRBJ1-2,TGCAGCGTTGAAGATCGGGACAGGGGCCAAGCTTCTGGTGGATATGGCTACACCTTC,CSVEDRDRGQASGGYGYTF